The count of the clone carrying this T cell receptor (beta chain) is one. The data were obtained in a study of blood T cell repertoires in COVID-19. Study in general: From T cells, B-cell-depleted T cells, or PBMCs came the material, which was cDNA or gDNA.

Trimming removed 0 bases from V and 3 bases from J, with 5 bases in between. Germline CDR1 is MNHEY and CDR2 is SVGEGT. CDR3 size: 13 residues. Method: immunoSEQ multiplex PCR; TCRdb's copy keeps in-frame clones and lacks some. The table records over 85,000 clones, 75% to 85% of them present only once. The clonotype comes from a man aged 55 to 69 with acute or convalescent COVID-19. The gene calls are TRBV6-2 or TRBV6-3 and TRBJ1-1; D might be TRBD1 (5 bases). Material for sequencing was peripheral blood. The CDR3 reads CASSYSTDTEAFF. CDR3 coding DNA: TGTGCCAGCAGTTACTCGACAGACACTGAAGCTTTCTTT.